One and the same sample provided the 30 T cell receptor beta chains below, sequenced in a study of T cells in Graves' hyperthyroidism and ophthalmopathy. Amplification of TCR beta CDR3 regions was performed using RNA transcripts as template. In the first-round RT-PCR of the TCR CDR3, the HTBI primer set was used. TCRdb redid the calling of the multiplex PCR reads with MiXCR, one entry per CDR3 protein. Of 700,000 or so distinct CDR3 sequences in the sample, less than 20% were seen once. The sample taken for sequencing was blood. The receptors here all came from a young man with Graves' hyperthyroidism.

This clonotype was seen just once. The V call is TRBV19, the J call TRBJ2-2; no clear D gene. Germline lookup yields CDR1 LNHDA and CDR2 SQIVND (reference sequence). CDR3 length equals 14 residues. The ends were cut back, 3 bases at V and 2 bases at J, with 7 bases in the middle. CDR3 in amino acids: CASSIEVNTGELFF. CDR3 nucleotides: TGTGCCAGTAGTATCGAGGTCAACACCGGGGAGCTGTTTTTT. Combining the CDR3 with reference TRBV19 and TRBJ2-2 gives the whole variable domain DGGITQSPKYLFRKEGQNVTLSCEQNLNHDAMYWYRQDPGQGLRLIYYSQIVNDFQKGDIAEGYSVSREKKESFPLTVTSAQKNPTAFYLCASSIEVNTGELFFGEGSRLTVL.

The chain recombines TRBV6-1 with TRBJ2-7; TRBD2 matches 8 bases. This CDR3 has 14 amino acids. In germline, CDR1 is MNHNS, CDR2 SASEGT. Trimming at V came to 6 bases and at J to 6 bases, leaving 10 bases not matched to a gene. CDR3 nucleotide sequence: TGTGCCAGCAGCATCAGCGGGGGAGTCTCCGAGCAGTACTTC. Translated: CASSISGGVSEQYF.

The genes are TRBV4-1 and TRBJ2-7; 11 bases are shared with TRBD2. This CDR3 has 17 amino acids. Germline trimming cut 4 bases from V and 2 bases from J; bases unmatched to any gene: 10. CDR1 and CDR2 from the germline V gene are MGHRA and YSYEKL. DNA of the CDR3: TGCGCCAGCAGCCCAGGACTAGCGGGTGGTCTTACCTACGAGCAGTACTTC. This gives the protein CASSPGLAGGLTYEQYF.

This clonotype was seen a few times. This chain joins TRBV10-3 and TRBJ2-5; 7 bases agree with TRBD2. Germline CDR1 is ENHRY and CDR2 is SYGVKD. The CDR3 contains 15 residues. J was trimmed by 7 bases and V by 3 bases; bases with no gene match: 11. The DNA of the CDR3 is TGTGCCATCAGTGACTCTAGCGGTCGTGGGGTGACCCAGTACTTC. This sequence encodes CAISDSSGRGVTQYF.

The CDR3 region has the DNA TGTGCCAGCAGCCAGACTAGCGGTCCCCCTAACGAGCAGTACTTC. This gives the protein CASSQTSGPPNEQYF. The chain recombines TRBV28 with TRBJ2-7; 9 bases align to TRBD2. Germline lookup yields CDR1 MDHEN and CDR2 SYDVKM. The CDR3 runs 15 residues. V dropped 6 bases and J dropped 5; count of bases not matched to a gene: 11.

This clonotype was seen at least ten times. The chain joins TRBV6-2 or TRBV6-3 to TRBJ1-5; D is unresolved. Germline V lookup: CDR1 MNHEY, CDR2 SVGEGT. The CDR3 loop spans 15 amino acids. Deletions cut 5 bases from V and 0 bases from J, with 11 bases between. The CDR3 sequence: CASSRGDLSNQPQHF. The CDR3 region has the DNA TGTGCCAGCAGTCGGGGAGACCTTAGCAATCAGCCCCAGCATTTT.

In its sample, this clonotype was seen many times. The chain recombines TRBV7-3 with TRBJ1-2, with D perhaps matching TRBD1 (6 bases). The CDR3 spans 14 residues. CDR1 is SGHTA and CDR2 is FQGTGA in the germline V gene. V gave up 5 bases and J gave up 8 bases, with 18 bases separating them. CDR3 sequence (DNA): TGTGCCAGCAGCCAGGGGCCAGGGGCTACCGGCTACACCTTC. Translated, it gives CASSQGPGATGYTF.

This clonotype showed up many times. V gene TRBV2 combines with J gene TRBJ2-2, with 12 bases fitting TRBD2. CDR1 and CDR2 (germline): SNHLY, FYNNEI. With 8 bases clipped from V and 5 bases from J, the junction kept 6 bases outside the gene matches. This CDR3 comprises 15 residues. CDR3 region: CASSLAGGVTGELFF. As DNA, the CDR3 is TGTGCCAGCTCACTAGCGGGAGGCGTAACCGGGGAGCTGTTTTTT.

There are many counts of this clonotype. The chain couples TRBV20-1 to TRBJ2-1; TRBD2 aligns across 12 bases. The CDR3 is made up of 15 amino acids. The V gene end was trimmed by 1 base and the J gene end by 7 bases; junction bases not matched to a gene: 5. From germline, CDR1 is DFQATT and CDR2 SNEGSKA (reference sequence). The CDR3 is CSARGLAGVGNEQFF. The CDR3 DNA is TGCAGTGCTAGAGGACTAGCGGGAGTTGGTAATGAGCAGTTCTTC.

This clonotype has more than one count but fewer than ten. The V and J genes are TRBV20-1 and TRBJ2-1; 12 positions agree with TRBD2. CDR1 DFQATT and CDR2 SNEGSKA come from the germline V gene (reference sequence). CDR3 size: 17 residues. J gave up 4 bases and V 0 bases, and 7 bases lay outside the gene matches. The DNA for the CDR3 is TGCAGTGCTAGAGATGTCCGACTAGCGGGGGCTTACAATGAGCAGTTCTTC. This codes for CSARDVRLAGAYNEQFF.

This clonotype was detected only a few times. The rearrangement joins TRBV27 to TRBJ2-5, with 7 bases matching TRBD1. With 4 bases clipped from V and 6 bases from J, the junction kept 8 bases outside the gene matches. The V gene's germline CDR1 is MNHEY and CDR2 SMNVEV (reference sequence). The CDR3 loop spans 14 amino acids. The DNA for the CDR3 is TGTGCCAGCAGTTCGTCAACAGGGGTACAGACCCAGTACTTC. This gives the protein CASSSSTGVQTQYF.

The V and J genes are TRBV7-2 and TRBJ2-7, with 15 bases identical to TRBD2. This CDR3 is built from 17 residues. CDR1 SGHTA and CDR2 FQGNSA come from the germline V gene. Germline trimming cut 2 bases from V and 3 bases from J; bases unmatched to any gene: 5. The CDR3 bases are TGTGCCAGCAGCTTAACGGGACTAGCGGGAGGAGACTACGAGCAGTACTTC. Translated: CASSLTGLAGGDYEQYF.

This clonotype occurred a few times. This rearrangement joins TRBV19 to TRBJ2-7; 11 positions agree with TRBD1. The CDR3 sequence is 15 residues long. Germline-derived CDR1 and CDR2 are LNHDA and SQIVND (reference sequence). V shed 5 bases and J 3 bases; nucleotides not matched to a gene: 6. The CDR3 nucleotides are TGTGCCAGTAGTTTCGGGACAGGGGGGTACTACGAGCAGTACTTC. This gives the protein CASSFGTGGYYEQYF.

This clonotype was picked up a small number of times. The gene calls are TRBV4-2 and TRBJ1-4; TRBD1 aligns across 9 bases. Germline lookup yields CDR1 LGHNA and CDR2 YNFKEQ. V lost 3 bases and J lost 10; bases outside the gene matches: 9. The CDR3 sequence is 15 residues long. The CDR3 region is CASSHPGQGSGKLFF. The CDR3 DNA reads TGTGCCAGCAGCCATCCGGGACAGGGTTCCGGAAAACTGTTTTTT.

This clonotype was seen repeatedly, ten times or more. This chain joins TRBV27 and TRBJ2-7; 11 bases are a match to TRBD2. This CDR3 has 16 residues. In germline, CDR1 is MNHEY, CDR2 SMNVEV (reference sequence). Germline trimming cut 5 bases from V and 1 base from J; bases unmatched to any gene: 7. DNA of the CDR3: TGTGCCAGCAGTCCACCGGGACTAGCGGCATCCTACGAGCAGTACTTC. Its protein is CASSPPGLAASYEQYF.

Concerning this clonotype: Its ends do not fully match the called genes, so a read error is possible. This chain links TRBV18 with TRBJ2-1; the D is unclear. The CDR3 has 15 amino acids. Per germline, CDR1 KGHSH and CDR2 LQKENI. This chain's CDR3 is CASSPSRKGLVERFF. The CDR3 DNA sequence: TGTGCCAGCTCACCATCGCGGAAGGGCCTCGTGGAGCGGTTCTTC.

This clonotype appeared a few times. V usage is TRBV19 and J usage is TRBJ2-7; tentative D call: TRBD2 (6 bases). Trimming stripped 9 bases from V and 0 bases from J, with 18 bases between. The CDR3 extends over 15 amino acids. In germline, CDR1 is LNHDA, CDR2 SQIVND (reference sequence). CDR3 sequence: CASRVSAGSSYEQYF. Written as DNA, the CDR3 is TGTGCCAGCCGTGTATCGGCGGGAAGCTCCTACGAGCAGTACTTC.

This clonotype was seen at least ten times. This chain connects TRBV2 to TRBJ1-2; 7 nucleotides align to TRBD1. Germline V gives CDR1 SNHLY, CDR2 FYNNEI. Trimming at V came to 8 bases and at J to 4 bases, leaving 4 bases not matched to a gene. This CDR3 is 12 amino acids long. In DNA form, the CDR3 reads TGTGCCAGCTTGACAGGGCCCTATGGCTACACCTTC. The encoded protein is CASLTGPYGYTF.

This clonotype has just a few counts. The genes are TRBV20-1 and TRBJ2-1; 11 nucleotides align to TRBD2. With V trimmed by 6 bases and J by 7 bases, 2 bases remained unmatched. The CDR3 consists of 12 residues. Germline CDR1 and CDR2: DFQATT and SNEGSKA (reference sequence). CDR3 DNA sequence: TGCAGTGCGTGGACTAGCGGGAATGAGCAGTTCTTC. As protein: CSAWTSGNEQFF.

This clonotype has just a few counts. The rearrangement joins TRBV7-3 to TRBJ2-7, with TRBD2 identical over 8 bases. J lost 6 bases, V lost 0 bases, and 13 bases had no gene match. Germline V gives CDR1 SGHTA, CDR2 FQGTGA. The CDR3 runs to 17 residues. This chain's CDR3 is CASSLTGGGDRRSEQYF. CDR3 bases: TGTGCCAGCAGCTTAACCGGGGGGGGGGACCGCCGCTCCGAGCAGTACTTC.

This rearrangement joins TRBV28 to TRBJ2-7; D is undetermined. The germline gives CDR1 MDHEN, CDR2 SYDVKM. V was clipped by 2 bases and J by 7 bases, with 9 bases between them. CDR3 length equals 12 residues. As DNA, the CDR3 is TGTGCCAGCAGTTTACAAACAGCGGAGCAGTACTTC. This encodes CASSLQTAEQYF.

This clonotype was seen once. The J gene is TRBJ2-1, the V gene TRBV5-6; D possibly corresponds to TRBD2 (6 bases). V was clipped by 4 bases and J by 0 bases, with 11 bases between them. This CDR3 has 15 residues. Per the germline V gene, CDR1 is SGHDT and CDR2 is YYEEEE. The CDR3 region has the DNA TGTGCCAGCAGCCGCGGGACGCGCTCCTACAATGAGCAGTTCTTC. Its protein is CASSRGTRSYNEQFF. The full variable domain, in which reference TRBV5-6 and TRBJ2-1 provide the parts outside the CDR3, is DAGVTQSPTHLIKTRGQQVTLRCSPKSGHDTVSWYQQALGQGPQFIFQYYEEEERQRGNFPDRFSGHQFPNYSSELNVNALLLGDSALYLCASSRGTRSYNEQFFGPGTRLTVL.

This clonotype was observed a few times. The J gene is TRBJ2-1, the V gene TRBV27; 9 nucleotides agree with TRBD2. Germline CDR1 is MNHEY and CDR2 is SMNVEV (reference sequence). V was pared by 5 bases and J by 4 bases, with 6 bases of the junction left unmatched. This CDR3 is 15 amino acids long. The CDR3 protein is CASSDSGRKYNEQFF. DNA for the CDR3: TGTGCCAGCAGTGATAGCGGGAGAAAGTACAATGAGCAGTTCTTC.

The chain uses TRBV2 and TRBJ2-2; 7 nucleotides agree with TRBD1. The CDR3 length is 14 residues. Germline loops: CDR1 SNHLY, CDR2 FYNNEI. V gave up 6 bases and J gave up 3 bases; unmatched junction bases: 4. The CDR3: CASSKGQHTGELFF. In DNA form, the CDR3 reads TGTGCCAGCAGCAAGGGACAGCACACCGGGGAGCTGTTTTTT.

This clonotype occurred many times. The chain is built from TRBV28 and TRBJ2-7; 8 bases map to TRBD2. Losses at the gene ends were 7 bases for V and 3 bases for J; bases not matched to a gene: 11. This CDR3 region has 15 residues. The germline gives CDR1 MDHEN, CDR2 SYDVKM. The CDR3: CASTLRGGMGYEQYF. The CDR3 DNA reads as TGTGCCAGCACTCTACGCGGGGGGATGGGCTACGAGCAGTACTTC. Full variable domain (remainder filled in from reference TRBV28 and TRBJ2-7): DVKVTQSSRYLVKRTGEKVFLECVQDMDHENMFWYRQDPGLGLRLIYFSYDVKMKEKGDIPEGYSVSREKKERFSLILESASTNQTSMYLCASTLRGGMGYEQYFGPGTRLTVT.

The chain joins TRBV27 to TRBJ1-2; 8 positions match TRBD1. Germline trimming cut 2 bases from V and 8 bases from J; bases unmatched to any gene: 10. This CDR3 comprises 15 residues. Germline V gene data show CDR1 as MNHEY and CDR2 as SMNVEV (reference sequence). DNA of the CDR3: TGTGCCAGCAGTTTACATGTCCAGGGGGCAGGGGGCTACACCTTC. Its protein product is CASSLHVQGAGGYTF.

The chain combines TRBV6-1 with TRBJ1-4, with no clear D. The CDR3 is 12 amino acids. In germline, CDR1 is MNHNS, CDR2 SASEGT. Trimming cost V 6 bases and J 8 bases, with 10 bases left between them. CDR3 protein: CASRTVREKLFF. CDR3 nucleotides: TGTGCCAGCAGAACGGTCCGGGAAAAACTGTTTTTT.

A few counts support this clonotype. The CDR3 nucleotides are TGTGCCAGCTCACCGGCCCCCCGACCAGAGACCCAGTACTTC. It translates to CASSPAPRPETQYF. The chain employs TRBV18 and TRBJ2-5, with D hard to call. The CDR3 has 14 amino acids. Germline values: CDR1 KGHSH, CDR2 LQKENI. The V end lost 3 bases, the J end lost 4 bases, and 12 bases lay between the germline ends.

The chain couples TRBV9 to TRBJ1-1; D not certain. Germline V lookup: CDR1 SGDLS, CDR2 YYNGEE. Between the trimmed V and J ends, which lost 4 bases and 5 bases, there was a span of 12 bases. The CDR3 is 13 amino acids. The DNA of the CDR3 is TGTGCCAGCAGCCTCCCAGGTTGGACTGAAGCTTTCTTT. Translation: CASSLPGWTEAFF.

Ten or more counts support this clonotype. The chain joins TRBV12-3 or TRBV12-4 to TRBJ2-5; possibly TRBD2 for D (6 bases). V lost 4 bases and J lost 5, with 23 bases in between. The CDR3 spans 17 residues. CDR3 protein: CASSSPAGKNDEETQYF. The DNA of the CDR3 is TGTGCCAGCAGTTCCCCTGCGGGGAAAAATGATGAGGAGACCCAGTACTTC.